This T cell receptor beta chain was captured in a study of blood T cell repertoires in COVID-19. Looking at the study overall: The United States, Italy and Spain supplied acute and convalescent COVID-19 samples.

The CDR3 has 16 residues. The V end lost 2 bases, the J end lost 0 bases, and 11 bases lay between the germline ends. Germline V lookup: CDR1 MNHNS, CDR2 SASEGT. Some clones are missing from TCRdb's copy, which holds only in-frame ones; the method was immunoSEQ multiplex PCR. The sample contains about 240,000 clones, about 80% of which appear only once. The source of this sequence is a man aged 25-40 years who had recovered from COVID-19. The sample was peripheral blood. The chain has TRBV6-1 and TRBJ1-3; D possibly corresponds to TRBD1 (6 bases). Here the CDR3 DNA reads TGTGCCAGCAGTGAACCCACAGGGACCTCTGGAAACACCATATATTTT. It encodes CASSEPTGTSGNTIYF.